This T cell receptor beta chain emerged from a study of cytomegalovirus exposure and HLA in healthy donors (dated by TCRdb to between 2016 and 2019). Concerning the study at large: In an earlier analysis of approximately 500 of the donors, roughly 300 Gb of sequence data and 90 million to 120 million unique TCR beta sequences from about 179 million T cells were reported. An early release that covered some 630 HLA-typed donors contained about 300 gigabases of sequencing data and 80 million or so unique TCR sequences. Of the 300 to 500 genotyped donors, 65% to 90% were placed in the genetic ancestry cluster associated with self-reported Caucasian donors. The study aimed to test whether signatures of past pathogen exposure could be identified by cataloging public T cell receptors. The study profiled the T cell repertoires of around 700 subjects by immunosequencing and related them to cytomegalovirus serostatus. In addition to the first cohort of hundreds of subjects, a separate validation cohort of approximately 110 different subjects was used. To predict cytomegalovirus infection status, the study combined high-throughput TCR immunosequencing, statistical association of individual TCRs with disease status, and machine learning. In a later analysis, previously published TCR beta repertoires from 600 to 850 donors were re-analyzed and high-resolution HLA genotyping was added so that TCR occurrence patterns could be studied. The later analysis used no new phenotypic data to find candidate immune exposures, relying instead on TCR beta sequences and their occurrence across donors. In an earlier analysis of over 550 of the donors, high-throughput TCR beta sequencing was used to judge whether each TCR beta V gene segment behaved as functional or pseudogenic. Donor age, sex, ethnicity and CMV serostatus were compiled alongside the repertoire data. A later genetic analysis used genome-wide SNP genotypes for 398 of the 666 donors, treating that subset as a discovery cohort. All discovery cohort repertoires had been generated on a single sequencing platform. HLA typing included class I and class II loci at four-digit resolution. The number of typed donors differed by locus: about 620-640 for A, B, C, DRB1 and DQB1; some 540 for DQA1; approximately 610 for DPA1; and some 450 for DPB1. Because of strong linkage in the cohort, five DR-DQ haplotypes were treated as single units for association and clustering. Among roughly 400 genotyped donors of the cohort, an average of approximately 240,000 unique TCR beta nucleotide sequences was sequenced per donor, of which 15% to 20% were non-productive. On the study overall, not on this receptor specifically: For the cohort, immune exposure information was limited to CMV serostatus. At a false discovery rate of 0.05, a later analysis linked 16,951 TCR beta sequences to specific HLA alleles. The 87-base-pair reads could not distinguish some IMGT-functional V segments, including TRBV6-2 and TRBV6-3, so those segments were excluded. A later genetic analysis reported fewer N-insertions in productive TCRs among donors in an Asian-associated ancestry cluster than the roughly 620-donor mean. According to a later analysis, TCR association rates differed among HLA loci, with DRB1 alleles showing the most associated TCRs and HLA-C alleles showing the fewest. According to a later analysis, parvovirus B19, influenza, CMV and Epstein-Barr virus appeared linked to several top co-occurrence clusters. HLA typing was unavailable for some donors at each locus, so association tests used only the typed subset. Most CMV-associated TCR beta chains appeared to be HLA-restricted in a later analysis, and the HLA associations seemed to be driven largely by CMV exposure. The authors suggested that the approach could potentially be extended to other disease states and immunological phenotypes. Presence/absence analyses assumed roughly uniform sequencing depth across donors, an assumption that may not hold. In this cohort, only TCR beta chains were sequenced, and detectable features were limited by the absence of alpha or paired-chain data. Correlated functional status among segregating V segments might reflect linkage disequilibrium, but an unknown experimental factor could not be ruled out. A further reported finding was that TCR beta sequences accurately predicted the HLA-A and HLA-B alleles for most subjects in the first cohort. Most TCR sequences were observed very rarely across donors, whereas some public TCRs were present in many individuals. In a later analysis, HLA-associated TCR beta chains showed more clonal expansion and lower generation probabilities than non-associated chains that were equally common. A group of highly shared sequence variants was considered likely to be a technical artifact of the sequencing pipeline. In an earlier analysis of a few hundred of the donors, most TCR beta V segments were observed in productive rearrangements about 87% or about 30% of the time, broadly matching IMGT annotations. Three of the identified cytomegalovirus-associated TCR beta chains were confirmed in vitro to be specific for cytomegalovirus antigens. In a later genetic analysis, a missense DCLRE1C variant was associated with V-gene and J-gene trimming of TCR beta chains, and the association was replicated in an independent cohort. When HLA alleles, especially DR and DQ, strongly co-occurred, TCR associations were difficult to assign to individual alleles. Cytomegalovirus status was reported to be diagnosed by the classifier with high specificity and sensitivity in both the original and validation cohorts. The earlier analysis of 587 of the donors excluded approximately 17 rarely observed V segments, including chromosome 9 orphons, because counts were too low. The study gave a list of more than 150 TCR beta chains associated with cytomegalovirus.

Remarks on this clone: Its antigen remains unidentified. Nothing much larger sits one base from this clone, and base qualities are not available.

Receptors were amplified or captured by the immunoSEQ multiplex PCR assay. For the multiplex PCR, a mixture combining 60 forward primers for TCR Vbeta segments and 13 reverse primers for TCR Jbeta segments was used. The CDR3 region of rearranged TCR beta genes was amplified from genomic DNA by a multiplex PCR assay. Amplified TCR beta libraries were sequenced as 87-base-pair reads on the Illumina HiSeq System. The study's processing was this. A later analysis tallied tens of millions of unique TCR beta chains across the 700 or so repertoires, and around 10 million of those chains were shared by two or more donors. Raw reads were error-corrected and collapsed into unique sequences by a nearest-neighbor algorithm in which closely related sequences were merged to remove PCR and sequencing errors. CDR3 sequences were aligned to IMGT reference sequences to assign V, D and J gene segments. Each retained sequence needed at least a six-nucleotide match to both a V gene segment and a J gene segment. Rearrangements were called productive when the CDR3 lacked stop codons and stayed in frame with V and J; all others were non-productive. Following IMGT convention, CDR3 was defined as the stretch from the second conserved V-encoded cysteine to the conserved J-encoded phenylalanine. The earlier analysis of about 560 of the donors excluded any sequence lacking an unambiguous match to a single V gene segment. An earlier analysis of approximately 590 of the donors classified V segments as functional when productive rearrangements were above 56.7% and as segregating when the standard deviation between donors was above 5%. To diagnose cytomegalovirus status from the catalog of TCR beta chain sequences, a statistical classification framework was built. V and J gene assignment, in a later analysis, came from comparing TCR nucleotide sequences with IMGT/GENE-DB human TR gene sequences. Using the TCRdist pipeline, a later analysis assigned CDR3 sequences along with most-parsimonious VDJ recombination scenarios. A later analysis defined each TCR beta chain by its CDR3 amino acid sequence plus V-gene family, and excluded reads lacking a unique V-gene family. A later analysis removed 592 highly shared, low-generation-probability nucleotide sequences to deal with suspected cross-contamination and a sequencing artifact. For each public chain, a later analysis derived a clonal expansion index from normalized ranks of inferred template counts within each repertoire. Generation probabilities in a later analysis came from a VDJ recombination model fitted to out-of-frame rearrangements, and those results were checked against IGoR. A later analysis scored TCR-TCR, TCR-HLA and TCR-CMV co-occurrence with hypergeometric tests, applying a repertoire-size bias correction to TCR pairs. In a later analysis, false discovery rates were estimated by permuting HLA or CMV assignments 20 times. In a later analysis, co-occurring TCRs were grouped with DBSCAN, and TCRdist sequence similarity was added when clustering was performed within HLA-allele-positive subsets. Repertoires with fewer than 30,000 or more than 120,000 public chains, plus five repertoires with anomalous nucleotide sharing, were excluded from co-occurrence clustering. The immuneACCESS repertoire file appears here via TCRdb, limited to in-frame rearrangements. These files lack a portion of the clones; in checked studies, under half of the deficit traces to unresolved V genes, and the cause of the others is not known. V and J calls and clone size are given by that table; D and trimming were obtained from the DNA. In this sample the table shows about 130,000 clones, about 80% of which occur a single time. Of the sample, approximately 10% falls within the top ten clones.

The cohort consisted of fewer than 700 healthy bone marrow donors. Cohort members were all nominally healthy when sampled, although unrecorded immune exposures were likely present. The donor tested CMV seropositive, placing the donor among the 289 seropositive members of the cohort. Every donor gave a peripheral blood sample, and the peripheral blood mononuclear cells from that sample were used for TCR beta sequencing. The Qiagen DNeasy Blood Extraction Kit was used to extract genomic DNA from the blood cell samples. Sequences SGHAT (CDR1) and FQNNGV (CDR2) are obtained from the germline V gene. V is shortened by 7 bases, J by 4 bases, and the region joining them spans 19 bases. Spanning cysteine to phenylalanine, the CDR3 consists of 15 amino acids. CDR3 DNA only is kept here, 45 bases in frame from base 1.

The source of this sequence is a man younger than 45 in good health and CMV-seropositive. The chain is made from TRBV11-2 and TRBJ1-1; TRBD1 is a weak D gene call, 5 bases matching. Sample: PBMCs. Here is the DNA: TGTGCCAGCACCGAGGGGAGGGGAAGGTTCACTGAAGCTTTCTTT. It codes for CASTEGRGRFTEAFF.